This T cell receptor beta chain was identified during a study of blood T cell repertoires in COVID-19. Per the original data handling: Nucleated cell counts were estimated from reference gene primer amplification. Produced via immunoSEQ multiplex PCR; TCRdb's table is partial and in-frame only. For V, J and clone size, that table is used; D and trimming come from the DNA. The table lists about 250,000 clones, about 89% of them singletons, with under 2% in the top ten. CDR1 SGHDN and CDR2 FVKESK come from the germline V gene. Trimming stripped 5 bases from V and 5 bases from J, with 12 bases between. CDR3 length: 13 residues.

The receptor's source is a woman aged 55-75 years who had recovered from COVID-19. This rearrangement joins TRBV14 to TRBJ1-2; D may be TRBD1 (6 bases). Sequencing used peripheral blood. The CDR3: CASSTQTGYGYTF. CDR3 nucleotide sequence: TGTGCCAGCAGCACCCAGACAGGTTATGGCTACACCTTC.